This TCR beta chain stems from a study of blood T cell repertoires in COVID-19. Study in general: Sources were T cells, B-cell-depleted T cells, or PBMCs; the material itself was cDNA or gDNA.

The CDR3 totals 15 residues. In germline, CDR1 is SGHRS, CDR2 YFSETQ. Between the trimmed V and J ends, which lost 3 bases and 0 bases, there was a span of 10 bases. Authors' data handling: Estimates of nucleated cell counts were drawn from the amplification of reference gene primers. Libraries were prepared by immunoSEQ multiplex PCR; TCRdb keeps only in-frame clonotypes and omits some of them. The V and J calls and the clone size are those of that table, but D and trimming were determined from the DNA. The sample carries roughly 190,000 clones, more than 70% recorded once. This clonotype was sampled from a woman aged 40 to 55 who had recovered from COVID-19. Sequencing used peripheral blood. This chain connects TRBV5-1 to TRBJ2-1, with D unresolved. The DNA for the CDR3 is TGCGCCAGCAGCTCGGCGGTCAGCTCCTACAATGAGCAGTTCTTC. Protein product: CASSSAVSSYNEQFF.